The 10 T cell receptor beta chains below were found in one sample sequenced in a study of T cells of healthy individuals (dated by TCRdb to the late 2010s). The library came from 5' RACE. Instrument used: Illumina MiSeq. The public sequencing data were trimmed at Q25 with fastp and processed into clonotypes with MiXCR by TCRdb, which kept only in-frame beta chains. All rows with the same CDR3 protein become a single entry with the most common DNA and genes. In this sample the table shows about 60,000 distinct CDR3 sequences, roughly 16% of which occur a single time. Approximately 4.8% of the sample comes from the top ten. The receptor source for this set is a human donor in good health.

The table lists this clonotype with many counts. The genes are TRBV9 and TRBJ2-1, with 12 bases aligning to TRBD2. Per germline, CDR1 SGDLS and CDR2 YYNGEE. J was trimmed by 4 bases and V by 4 bases; bases with no gene match: 9. This CDR3 spans 17 amino acids. CDR3 residues: CASSYGLAGTIYNEQFF. The CDR3 DNA follows: TGTGCCAGCAGCTACGGACTAGCGGGGACGATTTACAATGAGCAGTTCTTC.

V gene TRBV6-5 combines with J gene TRBJ1-3; D is possibly TRBD1 (5 bases). Germline V gene sequence: CDR1 MNHEY, CDR2 SVGAGI. The CDR3 loop spans 19 amino acids. Trimming shortened V by 2 bases and J by 0 bases, and 20 bases separated the two germline ends. CDR3 residues: CASSYRITTSGLSGNTIYF. Here the CDR3 DNA reads TGTGCCAGCAGTTACCGAATCACTACGTCAGGGCTCTCTGGAAACACCATATATTTT.

In its sample, this clonotype was seen a few times. V usage is TRBV11-1 and J usage is TRBJ1-1; D not certain. The CDR3 is 13 residues long. CDR1 and CDR2 from the germline V gene are SGHAT and FQDESV (reference sequence). The V end was cut by 1 base, the J end by 4 bases, with 7 bases between. CDR3 region: CASSLVGGTEAFF. The CDR3 nucleotides read TGTGCCAGCAGCTTAGTAGGTGGCACTGAAGCTTTCTTT.

This chain connects TRBV7-9 to TRBJ2-2, with 8 bases lining up with TRBD2. Per the germline V gene, CDR1 is SEHNR and CDR2 is FQNEAQ (reference sequence). CDR3 size: 15 residues. The V segment lost 11 bases and the J segment 7 bases; nucleotides outside the gene matches: 15. This CDR3 is CAWSVLSGGGGELFF. CDR3 bases: TGTGCCTGGAGTGTACTGAGCGGGGGAGGCGGGGAGCTGTTTTTT.

At least ten counts were recorded for this clonotype. The chain combines TRBV10-3 with TRBJ2-7; weak D call: TRBD1 (5 bases). This CDR3 is built from 14 residues. In germline, CDR1 is ENHRY, CDR2 SYGVKD. Deletions cut 2 bases from V and 3 bases from J, with 11 bases between. The CDR3 is CAISERQTHYEQYF. The CDR3 DNA reads TGTGCCATCAGTGAGCGACAGACGCACTACGAGCAGTACTTC.

This clonotype was observed a handful of times. The chain has TRBV7-9 and TRBJ2-5, with TRBD1 matching over 7 bases. The CDR3 spans 16 residues. The J segment lost 3 bases and the V segment lost 5 bases, leaving 12 bases of the junction unmatched. CDR1 and CDR2 from the germline V gene are SEHNR and FQNEAQ (reference sequence). The CDR3 region has the DNA TGTGCCAGCAGCCCGACTTCGGGACAGAGGGAAGAGACCCAGTACTTC. Its translation is CASSPTSGQREETQYF.

In this sample, this clonotype turned up many times. The gene calls are TRBV11-2 and TRBJ2-1, with 11 positions matching TRBD2. This CDR3 comprises 17 residues. Germline CDR1 and CDR2: SGHAT and FQNNGV. Losses at the gene ends were 5 bases for V and 9 bases for J; bases not matched to a gene: 15. The CDR3 spells CASSPRLAGWTVVEQFF. CDR3 in DNA: TGTGCCAGCAGCCCAAGACTAGCGGGGTGGACGGTTGTTGAGCAGTTCTTC. Looking up the rest from reference TRBV11-2 and TRBJ2-1 gives the full variable domain: EAGVAQSPRYKIIEKRQSVAFWCNPISGHATLYWYQQILGQGPKLLIQFQNNGVVDDSQLPKDRFSAERLKGVDSTLKIQPAKLEDSAVYLCASSPRLAGWTVVEQFFGPGTRLTVL.

This clonotype was recorded at least ten times. The rearrangement joins TRBV28 to TRBJ2-7, with 9 bases fitting TRBD2. Looked up from germline, CDR1 is MDHEN and CDR2 is SYDVKM. CDR3 length: 14 residues. The trim removed 0 bases at V and 6 bases at J, leaving 3 bases unmatched. The CDR3 DNA sequence: TGTGCCAGCAGTTTATGGGGCGGGGGGGCCGAGCAGTACTTC. This translates into CASSLWGGGAEQYF. Full variable domain (rest looked up from reference TRBV28 and TRBJ2-7): DVKVTQSSRYLVKRTGEKVFLECVQDMDHENMFWYRQDPGLGLRLIYFSYDVKMKEKGDIPEGYSVSREKKERFSLILESASTNQTSMYLCASSLWGGGAEQYFGPGTRLTVT.

The chain links TRBV29-1 to TRBJ2-5; 7 bases are shared with TRBD1. V gave up 5 bases and J gave up 5 bases; unmatched junction bases: 11. CDR1 and CDR2 from the germline V gene are SQVTM and ANQGSEA. The CDR3 is 14 amino acids. The CDR3 coding sequence is TGCAGCGTTCGAGAGGGAAGGGGGCTCGAGACCCAGTACTTC. Protein: CSVREGRGLETQYF. The full variable domain, its missing parts supplied by reference TRBV29-1 and TRBJ2-5, is SAVISQKPSRDICQRGTSLTIQCQVDSQVTMMFWYRQQPGQSLTLIATANQGSEATYESGFVIDKFPISRPNLTFSTLTVSNMSPEDSSIYLCSVREGRGLETQYFGPGTRLLVL.

The gene calls are TRBV20-1 and TRBJ2-7; D tentatively fits TRBD1 or TRBD2 (5 bases each). V dropped 3 bases and J dropped 0 bases, with 18 bases sitting between them. The CDR3 extends over 16 amino acids. Germline V gene sequence: CDR1 DFQATT, CDR2 SNEGSKA (reference sequence). The CDR3 sequence is CSASPPGPPSSYEQYF. The CDR3 nucleotides are TGCAGTGCTAGTCCTCCGGGACCCCCAAGCTCCTACGAGCAGTACTTC.